The 5 T cell receptor beta chains below come from one sample, sequenced in a study of T-cell memory formation after mild COVID-19. From the 5' RACE reads, TCRdb called clonotypes with MiXCR, one entry per CDR3 protein. The sample lists roughly 610,000 distinct CDR3 sequences; roughly 17% were seen once. The specimen sequenced was PBMCs or a T cell subset sorted from them (not recorded which). These receptors were collected from an adult woman who had mild COVID-19 (a few samples of this study predate the infection). Cell type and time point are not known.

Many counts were recorded for this clonotype. The chain is built from TRBV7-6 and TRBJ2-5; D not resolved. The CDR3 has 12 residues. V gave up 2 bases and J gave up 6 bases, with 7 bases separating them. Germline CDR1 and CDR2: SGHVS and FNYEAQ. The chain's CDR3 is CASSLWAKTQYF. The CDR3 DNA reads as TGTGCCAGCAGCTTATGGGCAAAGACCCAGTACTTC.

A few counts support this clonotype. The gene calls are TRBV4-2 and TRBJ1-1; D not resolved. Deletions cut 3 bases from V and 1 base from J, with 9 bases between. The germline V gene has CDR1 LGHNA and CDR2 YNFKEQ. The CDR3 is made up of 14 amino acids. The CDR3 nucleotides read TGTGCCAGCAGCCACCTTGGTTCGAACACTGAAGCTTTCTTT. This translates into CASSHLGSNTEAFF.

Turning to this clonotype: Compared with germline, one end of the junction differs, possibly owing to a read error. The rearrangement uses TRBV2 and TRBJ2-3; D is unclear. CDR3 length equals 14 residues. Germline lookup yields CDR1 SNHLY and CDR2 FYNNEI. CDR3 bases: TGTGCCAGCTGTGACCGTCACGGCACAGATACGCAGTATTTT. Its translation: CASCDRHGTDTQYF.

This clonotype was recorded once. The rearrangement links TRBV25-1 to TRBJ2-7; 11 bases agree with TRBD2. The CDR3 runs 14 residues. J lost 3 bases, V lost 9 bases, and 7 bases had no gene match. The germline CDR1 and CDR2 sequences are MGHDK and SYGVNS. The CDR3 spells CASATLAGVYEQYF. In DNA, the CDR3 is TGTGCCAGTGCCACACTAGCGGGAGTCTACGAGCAGTACTTC.

This chain joins TRBV27 and TRBJ1-5, with D maybe TRBD1 (5 bases). The V end lost 7 bases, the J end lost 2 bases, and 12 bases lay between the germline ends. Germline V gene sequence: CDR1 MNHEY, CDR2 SMNVEV (reference sequence). The CDR3 is 14 amino acids. The CDR3 loop reads CASKSQGGNQPQHF. CDR3 bases: TGTGCCAGCAAAAGTCAGGGCGGCAATCAGCCCCAGCATTTT.